This T cell receptor (beta chain) was sequenced for a study of OX40 agonist ivuxolimab in advanced cancers. Study background: Dose-escalation patients had hepatocellular carcinoma, melanoma, renal cell or head and neck cancer. Partial responses were achieved by three patients, of whom one had hepatocellular carcinoma and two had cutaneous melanoma. Study outcomes and limitations: With doses of 0.1 to 3.0 mg/kg, CD4+ and CD8+ blood T cells had undergone clonal expansion by week 6.

Only in-frame clones appear in the TCRdb table, and some are missing; sequencing was by immunoSEQ multiplex PCR. This table holds 90,000 to 100,000 clones, approximately 83% found once. For this clone: Its matching antigen is unknown.

Germline V CDR1 and CDR2: MNHNY, SVGAGI (reference sequence). The junction had 5 bases not matched to a gene; V was cut back by 5 bases and J by 1 base. The CDR3 contains 16 residues. J is TRBJ1-1 and V is TRBV6-6; TRBD1 matches 12 bases. This specimen was CD4+ or CD8+ T cells sorted from blood, taken in a trial of the OX40 agonist ivuxolimab. The receptor comes from an adult with an advanced solid tumor such as melanoma, head and neck, liver or kidney cancer. CDR3 sequence reads: CASSNGGQGANTEAFF. The CDR3 DNA is TGTGCCAGCAGTAACGGGGGACAGGGGGCGAACACTGAAGCTTTCTTT.